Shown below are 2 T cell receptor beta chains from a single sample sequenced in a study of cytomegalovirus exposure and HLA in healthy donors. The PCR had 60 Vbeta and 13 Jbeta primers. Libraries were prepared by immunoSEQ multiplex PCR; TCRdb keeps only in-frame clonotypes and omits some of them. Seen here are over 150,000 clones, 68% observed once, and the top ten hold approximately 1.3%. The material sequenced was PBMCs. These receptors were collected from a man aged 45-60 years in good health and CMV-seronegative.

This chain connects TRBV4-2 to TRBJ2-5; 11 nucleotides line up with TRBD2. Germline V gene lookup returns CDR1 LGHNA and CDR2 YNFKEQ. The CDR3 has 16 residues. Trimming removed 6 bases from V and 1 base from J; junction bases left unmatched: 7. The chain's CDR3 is CASRVGLAGGQETQYF. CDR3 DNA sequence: TGTGCCAGCAGGGTTGGTCTAGCGGGGGGCCAAGAGACCCAGTACTTC.

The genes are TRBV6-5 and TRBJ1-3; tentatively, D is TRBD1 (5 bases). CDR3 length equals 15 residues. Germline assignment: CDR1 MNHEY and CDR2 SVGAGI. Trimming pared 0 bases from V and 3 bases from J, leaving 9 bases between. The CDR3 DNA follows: TGTGCCAGCAGTTACTCTCTACAGGTTGGAAACACCATATATTTT. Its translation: CASSYSLQVGNTIYF.